A selection of T cell receptor beta chains follows, all from one sample in a study of T cells in Graves' hyperthyroidism and ophthalmopathy. TCRdb independently ran MiXCR on the multiplex PCR reads; one entry per CDR3 protein. The sample carries more than 500,000 distinct CDR3 sequences, about 16% recorded once. The sequenced sample consisted of blood. The receptor source for this set is a woman aged 30 to 39 with Graves' ophthalmopathy. CDR3s leave out the opening cysteine and the closing phenylalanine or tryptophan. Size is omitted from some rows. Given values are once, few, many or a class for expanded clones.

V: TRBV18; J: TRBJ1-5; size: many; CDR3: ASSPGTDRAQPQH
V: TRBV11-2; J: TRBJ2-7; size: many; CDR3: ASSLGRGLLYEQY
V: TRBV12-5; J: TRBJ1-5; size: .; CDR3: ASGSGGAPLYSNQPQH
V: TRBV19; J: TRBJ1-5; size: .; CDR3: ASSRSGGQPQH
V: TRBV12-3/TRBV12-4; J: TRBJ1-5; size: .; CDR3: ASSPRQGEHQPQH
V: TRBV20-1; J: TRBJ2-7; size: many; CDR3: SARGTADYEQY
V: TRBV20-1; J: TRBJ1-2; size: few; CDR3: SARDSGYT
V: TRBV28; J: TRBJ1-6; size: .; CDR3: ASPIQTGQQNSPLH
V: TRBV10-3; J: TRBJ2-3; size: .; CDR3: AISDPPARVQDTQY
V: TRBV6-2/TRBV6-3; J: TRBJ2-2; size: many; CDR3: ASSYQITGELF
V: TRBV9; J: TRBJ2-2; size: .; CDR3: ASRETNTGKLF
V: TRBV4-3; J: TRBJ2-7; size: few; CDR3: ASSQELGRGHEQY
V: TRBV5-1; J: TRBJ2-3; size: many; CDR3: ASRQGTGATDTQY
V: TRBV13; J: TRBJ1-1; size: .; CDR3: ASSLGQGGFYTEAF
V: TRBV20-1; J: TRBJ1-1; size: many; CDR3: SPAQGGNTEAF
V: TRBV6-2/TRBV6-3; J: TRBJ1-5; size: .; CDR3: ATRRGQGNQPQH
V: TRBV9; J: TRBJ2-3; size: many; CDR3: ASSVGGTDTQY
V: TRBV28; J: TRBJ1-1; size: many; CDR3: ASSPPLNTEAF
V: TRBV5-8; J: TRBJ2-1; size: .; CDR3: ASSLGTSGVTRAYNEQF
V: TRBV28; J: TRBJ1-1; size: many; CDR3: ASSSLQGNTEAF
V: TRBV27; J: TRBJ2-6; size: few; CDR3: ASPYNPAPGANVLT
V: TRBV7-3; J: TRBJ2-7; size: many; CDR3: ASSPSGATPYEQY
V: TRBV6-2/TRBV6-3; J: TRBJ2-7; size: many; CDR3: ASSYSPGQGSYEQY
V: TRBV28; J: TRBJ1-2; size: few; CDR3: ASSLLSPGTGGLRGYT
V: TRBV15; J: TRBJ2-1; size: once; CDR3: ATSGAGSYNEQF
V: TRBV7-9; J: TRBJ2-7; size: many; CDR3: ASSSRWDRGSYEQY
V: TRBV6-1; J: TRBJ2-3; size: .; CDR3: ASSLTSSFSGDTQY
V: TRBV25-1; J: TRBJ2-2; size: few; CDR3: ASGSLNTGELF
V: TRBV6-2/TRBV6-3; J: TRBJ1-5; size: .; CDR3: ASRAGTGGQPQH
V: TRBV11-2; J: TRBJ2-5; size: few; CDR3: ASSLEVRLEETQY
V: TRBV7-8; J: TRBJ2-1; size: many; CDR3: ASSPSLRTDTYNEQF
V: TRBV4-2; J: TRBJ2-3; size: many; CDR3: ASSQDLLAETTDTQY
V: TRBV7-2; J: TRBJ2-7; size: many; CDR3: ASSLFSGGMYEQY
V: TRBV27; J: TRBJ1-5; size: few; CDR3: ASSPDWNNQPQH
V: TRBV3-1; J: TRBJ1-2; size: many; CDR3: ASSQGDMFGGYT
V: TRBV6-2/TRBV6-3; J: TRBJ1-5; size: few; CDR3: ASSYSGQGVNQPQH
V: TRBV30; J: TRBJ2-1; size: many; CDR3: AWMRQVNEQF
V: TRBV6-1; J: TRBJ1-5; size: .; CDR3: ASSEYPLSKPQH
V: TRBV28; J: TRBJ2-7; size: few; CDR3: ASSYPPLVGSYEQY
V: TRBV12-3/TRBV12-4; J: TRBJ2-2; size: many; CDR3: ASSLTVGELF
V: TRBV30; J: TRBJ1-2; size: many; CDR3: AWSAYPYGYT
V: TRBV12-3/TRBV12-4; J: TRBJ2-5; size: many; CDR3: ASNLGQRETQY
V: TRBV5-1; J: TRBJ2-3; size: many; CDR3: ASSLGDGDTQY
V: TRBV9; J: TRBJ2-7; size: .; CDR3: ASSVAPDRSYEQY
V: TRBV10-1; J: TRBJ2-7; size: .; CDR3: ASSGRTHEQY
V: TRBV5-1; J: TRBJ1-5; size: .; CDR3: ASSAGPNQPQH
V: TRBV28; J: TRBJ2-2; size: many; CDR3: ASSTRTGGYWELF
V: TRBV20-1; J: TRBJ2-7; size: few; CDR3: SAEVAGTYEQY
V: TRBV6-1; J: TRBJ2-7; size: few; CDR3: ASSQASGGTSYEQY
V: TRBV27; J: TRBJ1-4; size: once; CDR3: ASSLGLPNEKLF